This T cell receptor beta chain appears in the sequencing data of a study of long-term antiretroviral therapy in people with HIV. V lost 4 bases, J lost 9 bases, and 17 bases lay in between. The CDR3 loop spans 14 amino acids. Germline CDR1 SGHDT, CDR2 YYEEEE. It was version v3.0 of the immunoSEQ assay that was run at survey level. The protocol was immunoSEQ multiplex PCR, while the TCRdb copy is restricted to in-frame clones and leaves out a portion. The sample consists of about 22,000 clones, 70% to 90% of them appearing once. The sequence was collected from a man aged 18 to 30 with HIV. The chain combines TRBV5-6 with TRBJ2-1, with D hard to call. This specimen consisted of unsorted PBMCs, obtained roughly 4 years after starting antiretroviral therapy. CDR3 nucleotides: TGTGCCAGCAGCCCTGAGCATTCGAGAGGTGAGCAGTTCTTC. It codes for CASSPEHSRGEQFF.